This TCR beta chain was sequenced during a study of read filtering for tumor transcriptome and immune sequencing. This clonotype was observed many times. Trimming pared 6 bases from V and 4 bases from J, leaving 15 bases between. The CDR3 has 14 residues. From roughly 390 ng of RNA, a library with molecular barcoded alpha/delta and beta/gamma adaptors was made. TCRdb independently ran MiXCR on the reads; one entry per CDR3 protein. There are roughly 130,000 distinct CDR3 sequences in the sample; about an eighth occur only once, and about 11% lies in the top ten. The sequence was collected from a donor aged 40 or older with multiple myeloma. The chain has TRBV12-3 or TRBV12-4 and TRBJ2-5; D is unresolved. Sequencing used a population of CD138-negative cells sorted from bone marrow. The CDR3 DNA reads TGTGCCAGCAGCCCTGGCTGGGGTGGAGAGACCCAGTACTTC. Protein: CASSPGWGGETQYF.